A single sample is the source of the 21 T cell receptor beta chains below, sequenced in a study of blood T cells in healthy people across ages. Primed by a sample-barcoded 5' primer and a J-beta primer mix, a second PCR proceeded for roughly 6 to 12 cycles. TCRdb reprocessed the 5' RACE reads via MiXCR and lists one record per CDR3 protein. Counted here are about 650,000 distinct CDR3 sequences, under 65% occurring once; the ten biggest clones make up roughly 13%. The material sequenced was blood. All receptors come from a woman of 80 years or more in good health.

This clonotype was detected ten times or more. The V call is TRBV18, the J call TRBJ2-6; no clear D. V lost 2 bases and J lost 5, with 13 bases in between. This CDR3 region has 16 residues. Per the germline V gene, CDR1 is KGHSH and CDR2 is LQKENI. This CDR3 is CASSPELSVWANVLTF. CDR3 nucleotides: TGTGCCAGCTCACCAGAGCTAAGCGTCTGGGCCAACGTCCTGACTTTC.

For this clonotype: One end of the junction is discordant with germline, which a read error may explain. J is TRBJ2-1 and V is TRBV20-1; weak D call: TRBD1 (5 bases). The V gene's germline CDR1 is DFQATT and CDR2 SNEGSKA (reference sequence). The CDR3 is 13 amino acids. CDR3 sequence (DNA): TGCAGTGCTAGCAGGGATGGATACAAGGAGCAGTTCTTC. It codes for CSASRDGYKEQFF.

In regard to this clonotype: A much larger clone differs from this one at a single base, so this may be a read error. The chain couples TRBV28 to TRBJ1-2; no firm D call. CDR3 length: 15 residues. V was trimmed by 6 bases and J by 3 bases, leaving 17 bases between them. Germline V lookup: CDR1 MDHEN, CDR2 SYDVKM. CDR3 sequence (DNA): TGTGCCAGCAGAGCAGTCAGATCCAGTGACTATGGCTACACCTTC. It yields the protein CASRAVRSSDYGYTF.

As regards this clonotype: The junction and the germline gene differ at one end; a read error may be behind it. The chain employs TRBV20-1 and TRBJ2-1; D unresolved. Germline loops: CDR1 DFQATT, CDR2 SNEGSKA (reference sequence). CDR3 length equals 14 residues. This CDR3 is CSARRGSSCNEQFF. The CDR3 coding sequence is TGCAGTGCCCGACGAGGCAGCTCCTGCAATGAGCAGTTCTTC.

The J gene is TRBJ2-3, the V gene TRBV7-3; D call uncertain. Trimming stripped 1 base from V and 5 bases from J, with 7 bases between. The germline gives CDR1 SGHTA, CDR2 FQGTGA. This CDR3 has 13 residues. CDR3 sequence reads: CASSLSSEDTQYF. CDR3 DNA: TGTGCCAGCAGCTTAAGCTCCGAAGATACGCAGTATTTT.

Concerning this clonotype: This sequence may be a read error, since a much larger clone differs from it by one base. The chain joins TRBV5-1 to TRBJ2-1, with 11 nucleotides matching TRBD2. The ends lost 4 bases at V and 4 bases at J; junction bases unmatched: 10. In germline, CDR1 is SGHRS, CDR2 YFSETQ. The CDR3 extends over 17 amino acids. In nucleotides, the CDR3 is TGCGCCAGCAGCCCGGGACTAGCGGTGGGGCTTTACAATGAGCAGTTCTTC. It codes for CASSPGLAVGLYNEQFF.

The V gene is TRBV12-3 or TRBV12-4, the J gene TRBJ2-2; D is uncertain. The V gene lost 4 bases and the J gene lost 6 bases, with 12 bases spanning the gap. The length of the CDR3 is 14 residues. In DNA form, the CDR3 reads TGTGCCAGCAGTTCCCCGGACGGACCCGGGGAGCTGTTTTTT. It specifies CASSSPDGPGELFF.

In this sample, this clonotype turned up a few times. A much larger clone sits a single nucleotide away, making a read error possible. The CDR3 here is CASSSTGSSYEQYF. CDR3 nucleotides: TGTGCCAGCAGCTCAACAGGGAGTTCCTACGAGCAGTACTTC. The V gene is TRBV7-3, the J gene TRBJ2-7; perhaps TRBD1 as D (6 bases). The germline CDR1 and CDR2 sequences are SGHTA and FQGTGA. The CDR3 loop spans 14 amino acids. With 4 bases removed from V and 1 base from J, the gap between germline ends came to 11 bases. Looking up the rest from reference TRBV7-3 and TRBJ2-7 gives the full variable domain: GAGVSQTPSNKVTEKGKYVELRCDPISGHTALYWYRQSLGQGPEFLIYFQGTGAADDSGLPNDRFFAVRPEGSVSTLKIQRTERGDSAVYLCASSSTGSSYEQYFGPGTRLTVT.

This chain links TRBV11-1 with TRBJ2-7, with D unresolved. The CDR3 contains 14 residues. V lost 1 base and J lost 6, with 13 bases in between. In germline, CDR1 is SGHAT, CDR2 FQDESV (reference sequence). CDR3 residues: CASSLGGEGSEQYF. The CDR3 nucleotides read TGTGCCAGCAGCTTAGGGGGTGAAGGATCCGAGCAGTACTTC.

The rearrangement uses TRBV20-1 and TRBJ1-5; no clear D gene. CDR1 is DFQATT, CDR2 SNEGSKA, per germline (reference sequence). V was clipped by 6 bases and J by 0 bases, with 6 bases between them. The CDR3 consists of 12 residues. In nucleotides, the CDR3 is TGCAGTGCGACCGTTAGCAATCAGCCCCAGCATTTT. It encodes CSATVSNQPQHF.

This clonotype was seen ten or more times. This chain's CDR3 is CRPSGNYNEQFF. The CDR3 nucleotides are TGCAGACCTAGCGGGAACTACAATGAGCAGTTCTTC. The J gene is TRBJ2-1, the V gene TRBV20-1; the match to TRBD2 covers 9 bases. The CDR3 is 12 residues long. Germline V gives CDR1 DFQATT, CDR2 SNEGSKA (reference sequence).

The V and J genes are TRBV18 and TRBJ2-5, with D uncertain. The end of the DNA fits TRBJ2-7 better, so the J call may be wrong. The CDR3 is 13 residues long. Germline V gene data show CDR1 as KGHSH and CDR2 as LQKENI. CDR3 nucleotides: TGTGCCAGCTCACCAGACAAACCCTACGAGCAGTACTTC. Translated: CASSPDKPYEQYF.

This clonotype was seen ten or more times. The rearrangement joins TRBV3-1 to TRBJ2-1; D could derive from TRBD1 or TRBD2 (5 bases each). Germline V gives CDR1 LGHDT, CDR2 YNNKEL (reference sequence). The CDR3 has 13 amino acids. Trimming pared 4 bases from V and 1 base from J, leaving 5 bases between. The CDR3 spells CASSRGSYNEQFF. DNA for the CDR3: TGTGCCAGCAGCCGGGGGTCCTACAATGAGCAGTTCTTC.

Concerning this clonotype itself: A read error may explain this, as a much larger clone is one base away. The chain has TRBV7-9 and TRBJ2-5; D is undetermined. The CDR3 covers 15 residues. CDR1 SEHNR and CDR2 FQNEAQ come from the germline V gene (reference sequence). CDR3 loop: CANSLGGKPLETQYF. The CDR3 DNA reads as TGTGCCAACAGCTTAGGCGGAAAGCCTCTAGAGACCCAGTACTTC.

This clonotype was counted only a few times. This CDR3 is CASSTGQGSYNEQFF. As DNA, the CDR3 is TGTGCCAGCTCAACGGGACAGGGGAGCTACAATGAGCAGTTCTTC. The gene calls are TRBV18 and TRBJ2-1; TRBD1 matches 10 bases. Germline CDR1 is KGHSH and CDR2 is LQKENI. Germline trimming cut 5 bases from V and 3 bases from J; bases unmatched to any gene: 4. The CDR3 has 15 residues. Full variable domain (remainder filled in from reference TRBV18 and TRBJ2-1): NAGVMQNPRHLVRRRGQEARLRCSPMKGHSHVYWYRQLPEEGLKFMVYLQKENIIDESGMPKERFSAEFPKEGPSILRIQQVVRGDSAAYFCASSTGQGSYNEQFFGPGTRLTVL.

Turning to this clonotype: Germline and junction disagree at one end, which may indicate a read error. The chain is built from TRBV29-1 and TRBJ2-5, with D possibly matching TRBD1 (6 bases). The CDR3 sequence is 13 residues long. Germline CDR1 and CDR2: SQVTM and ANQGSEA. CDR3 residues: CSVGRGFLETQCF. In DNA form, the CDR3 reads TGCAGCGTCGGCAGGGGTTTCCTTGAGACCCAGTGCTTC.

This clonotype came up many times. The V gene is TRBV6-5, the J gene TRBJ2-1; TRBD2 agrees at 13 bases. CDR3 length equals 16 residues. Germline CDR1 reads MNHEY; CDR2 reads SVGAGI. The ends lost 1 base at V and 10 bases at J; junction bases unmatched: 7. The CDR3 loop reads CASSYYTGTSGAEQFF. The CDR3, as DNA: TGTGCCAGCAGTTACTATACCGGGACTAGCGGGGCCGAGCAGTTCTTC.

The rearrangement joins TRBV28 to TRBJ1-4; tentatively, D is TRBD1 (5 bases). The CDR3 is 15 residues long. Trimming cost V 6 bases and J 7 bases, with 18 bases left between them. CDR1 is MDHEN, CDR2 SYDVKM, per germline. The DNA for the CDR3 is TGTGCCAGCAGCTTAAGGACGGACATCGGTGAAAAACTGTTTTTT. Its translation: CASSLRTDIGEKLFF.

This clonotype was seen repeatedly, ten times or more. The V call is TRBV27, the J call TRBJ2-7, with D possibly being TRBD2 (5 bases). Germline lookup yields CDR1 MNHEY and CDR2 SMNVEV (reference sequence). V lost 11 bases and J lost 6, with 11 bases in between. This CDR3 region has 10 residues. CDR3: CALRRCEQYF. CDR3 DNA: TGTGCCCTTAGGAGGTGCGAGCAGTACTTC.

The chain couples TRBV10-3 to TRBJ2-4, with TRBD2 identical over 10 bases. The end of the DNA is better explained by TRBJ2-5, so the J call may be wrong. Germline assignment: CDR1 ENHRY and CDR2 SYGVKD. The CDR3 spans 15 residues. CDR3 in amino acids: CAISVAGGNQETQYF. CDR3 sequence (DNA): TGTGCCATCAGTGTAGCGGGGGGAAACCAAGAGACCCAGTACTTC.

This clonotype was recorded many times. In DNA form, the CDR3 reads TGTGCCAGCAGCCAACTCGGGGGAGAGCAGTTCTTC. As protein: CASSQLGGEQFF. The chain is built from TRBV3-1 and TRBJ2-1; D is perhaps TRBD2 (6 bases). The germline V gene encodes CDR1 LGHDT and CDR2 YNNKEL (reference sequence). The CDR3 sequence is 12 residues long. Trimming stripped 2 bases from V and 10 bases from J, with 9 bases between.